The rows below give T cell receptor beta chains drawn from one sample of a study of CD8 T cells in Susac syndrome. TCRdb analysed the immunoSEQ multiplex PCR reads with MiXCR anew, one entry per CDR3 protein. The sample comprises about 300,000 distinct CDR3 sequences, about 89% of which are singletons, and 0.18% rests with the top ten. Sequenced: CD8+ T cells from PBMCs. These receptors were taken from a human donor with multiple sclerosis. Both conserved end residues are part of each CDR3. Each record gives: V gene, J gene, clone size, D gene, CDR3 protein, CDR3 DNA. A D gene is named only where the DNA matches it firmly. The size field is filled for only some rows; it gives once, few, many or a size class.

TRBV9	TRBJ2-5	.	.	CASSVGGGTQETQYF	TGTGCCAGCAGCGTGGGGGGCGGGACTCAAGAGACCCAGTACTTC
TRBV27	TRBJ1-5	few	.	CASSLVQGNQPQHF	TGTGCCAGCAGTTTGGTGCAGGGGAATCAGCCCCAGCATTTT
TRBV4-3	TRBJ2-1	few	.	CASSQDLDRSSYNEQFF	TGCGCCAGCAGCCAAGATCTTGACAGGTCATCCTACAATGAGCAGTTCTTC
TRBV6-6	TRBJ2-2	.	TRBD2	CASPRTSGRPGELFF	TGTGCCAGTCCGAGGACTAGCGGGAGACCCGGGGAGCTGTTTTTT
TRBV7-3	TRBJ2-1	once	TRBD2	CASRPGLADGDEQFF	TGTGCCAGCAGACCAGGACTAGCGGATGGAGATGAGCAGTTCTTC
TRBV20-1	TRBJ1-2	.	TRBD1	CSASPTSRTGERGYTF	TGCAGTGCCAGCCCTACTTCGAGGACAGGGGAACGTGGCTACACCTTC
TRBV20-1	TRBJ1-1	.	.	CSPPAWVGTEAFF	TGCAGCCCCCCGGCCTGGGTTGGGACTGAAGCTTTCTTT
TRBV28	TRBJ1-1	.	.	CASRPQGLNTEAFF	TGTGCCAGCAGACCCCAGGGGCTGAACACTGAAGCTTTCTTT
TRBV28	TRBJ2-1	.	.	CASSPLVRYNEQFF	TGTGCCAGCAGTCCCCTTGTTCGATACAATGAGCAGTTCTTC
TRBV28	TRBJ2-7	.	TRBD1	CASSLEGAVYEQYF	TGTGCCAGCAGTTTAGAGGGGGCGGTCTACGAGCAGTACTTC
TRBV27	TRBJ1-1	.	.	CASSSLVGVNTEAFF	TGTGCCAGCAGCTCTTTAGTCGGGGTGAACACTGAAGCTTTCTTT
TRBV27	TRBJ2-5	few	.	CASSQATAGFKYF	TGTGCCAGCAGTCAAGCGACAGCCGGTTTTAAGTACTTC
TRBV7-9	TRBJ2-7	.	TRBD1	CASKPGTGYEQYF	TGTGCCAGCAAGCCGGGGACAGGCTACGAGCAGTACTTC
TRBV11-1	TRBJ2-5	.	.	CASSPASLTETQYF	TGTGCCAGCAGCCCGGCAAGTTTAACGGAGACCCAGTACTTC
TRBV29-1	TRBJ1-4	.	.	CSVEVGGGKLFF	TGCAGCGTTGAGGTTGGTGGAGGAAAACTGTTTTTT
TRBV2	TRBJ2-1	.	TRBD2	CASSLTSGGAHNEQFF	TGTGCCAGCAGTTTAACTAGCGGGGGGGCCCACAATGAGCAGTTCTTC
TRBV10-3	TRBJ1-4	few	.	CAIREATNEKLFF	TGTGCCATCAGGGAAGCAACTAATGAAAAACTGTTTTTT
TRBV9	TRBJ1-1	.	.	CASSQQTGWNTEAFF	TGTGCCAGCAGCCAGCAGACAGGTTGGAACACTGAAGCTTTCTTT
TRBV19	TRBJ1-5	.	TRBD1	CASSPTGAYNQPQHF	TGTGCCAGTAGTCCCACAGGGGCCTACAATCAGCCCCAGCATTTT
TRBV27	TRBJ2-2	few	.	CASSSRGGELFF	TGTGCCAGCAGTTCTCGAGGGGGGGAGCTGTTTTTT
TRBV20-1	TRBJ2-5	.	TRBD1	CSPQNYWTGGFLLETQYF	TGCAGTCCACAAAACTACTGGACAGGGGGCTTCCTTTTAGAGACCCAGTACTTC
TRBV24-1	TRBJ2-5	.	TRBD2	CATRGSGAQETQYF	TGTGCCACCAGGGGTAGCGGGGCCCAAGAGACCCAGTACTTC
TRBV7-6	TRBJ2-7	.	.	CASSPLRGRSPYEQYF	TGTGCCAGCAGCCCCTTAAGGGGACGGAGCCCCTACGAGCAGTACTTC
TRBV7-9	TRBJ2-2	.	TRBD2	CASSPGLAGDGNTGELFF	TGTGCCAGCAGCCCAGGACTAGCGGGAGATGGGAACACCGGGGAGCTGTTTTTT
TRBV30	TRBJ2-7	.	.	CAWSRLGYEQYF	TGTGCCTGGAGCCGTTTGGGTTACGAGCAGTACTTC
TRBV7-2	TRBJ2-7	.	TRBD2	CASSLWSSGSYEQYF	TGTGCCAGCAGCTTATGGTCTAGCGGCTCCTACGAGCAGTACTTC
TRBV28	TRBJ2-1	once	.	CASTAGTDYNEQFF	TGTGCCAGCACCGCCGGGACGGACTACAATGAGCAGTTCTTC
TRBV6-1	TRBJ2-2	few	TRBD1	CASSRRQGDTGELFF	TGTGCCAGCAGTCGAAGACAGGGAGACACCGGGGAGCTGTTTTTT
TRBV12-3/TRBV12-4	TRBJ2-1	once	.	CASLRGTLGREQFF	TGTGCCAGCCTCCGGGGGACGCTGGGTCGTGAGCAGTTCTTC
TRBV7-2	TRBJ1-1	.	.	CASSLYRDTEAFF	TGTGCCAGCAGCTTATACAGGGACACTGAAGCTTTCTTT
TRBV7-8	TRBJ2-7	.	.	CASSSPGDYEQYF	TGTGCCAGCAGCTCCCCTGGGGACTACGAGCAGTACTTC
TRBV12-3/TRBV12-4	TRBJ2-2	.	TRBD1	CASRSGTGGFTGELFF	TGTGCCAGCAGATCCGGGACAGGGGGCTTCACCGGGGAGCTGTTTTTT
TRBV6-1	TRBJ1-2	.	.	CASRERQASNYGYTF	TGTGCCAGCAGGGAACGACAGGCCTCTAACTATGGCTACACCTTC
TRBV11-2	TRBJ2-3	.	.	CASSRGYLSTDTQYF	TGTGCCAGCAGCCGGGGGTACCTTAGCACAGATACGCAGTATTTT
TRBV20-1	TRBJ2-1	.	.	CSARGRAPSYNEQFF	TGCAGTGCTAGAGGCCGGGCCCCCTCCTACAATGAGCAGTTCTTC
TRBV6-1	TRBJ2-7	few	.	CASMSDTLLEQYF	TGTGCCAGCATGAGTGACACTCTCCTCGAGCAGTACTTC
TRBV28	TRBJ1-2	.	.	CASAFREVFYGYTF	TGTGCCAGCGCCTTTAGAGAAGTCTTCTATGGCTACACCTTC
TRBV14	TRBJ2-7	once	.	CASSQLVSADPYEQYF	TGTGCCAGCAGCCAACTAGTGTCGGCGGACCCCTACGAGCAGTACTTC
TRBV29-1	TRBJ1-1	.	.	CSVSGLQTEAFF	TGCAGCGTTTCAGGGCTACAGACTGAAGCTTTCTTT
TRBV5-6	TRBJ2-3	.	.	CASRQTDTQYF	TGTGCCAGCAGACAGACAGATACGCAGTATTTT
TRBV20-1	TRBJ1-5	.	TRBD1	CSAPQGLDSNQPQHF	TGCAGTGCTCCACAGGGGTTGGATAGCAATCAGCCCCAGCATTTT
TRBV13	TRBJ2-5	.	.	CASSWRGRYQETQYF	TGTGCCAGCAGTTGGAGGGGCCGATATCAAGAGACCCAGTACTTC
TRBV27	TRBJ2-1	.	TRBD2	CASNYLAGSAYNEQFF	TGTGCCAGCAACTACCTAGCGGGGTCCGCGTACAATGAGCAGTTCTTC
TRBV27	TRBJ2-7	.	.	CASSFGGYFYEQYF	TGTGCCAGCAGTTTCGGCGGTTATTTCTACGAGCAGTACTTC
TRBV10-3	TRBJ2-2	.	.	CAIPRGSNTGELFF	TGTGCCATCCCCCGGGGCTCGAACACCGGGGAGCTGTTTTTT